This T cell receptor (beta chain) was found in a study of metastatic and nonmetastatic thyroid tumors. Each patient came to thyroid surgery without any prior treatment (of any kind). Using MiXCR, TCRdb re-called clones from the PCR reads. The sample records about 40,000 clones, around 16% being singletons. Worth noting for this clone: Its antigen is currently unknown. This may arise from a read error, as a much more abundant clone is one base away.

Regarding the study as a whole: Benign nodules were reported to have significantly lower TCR beta diversity than malignant thyroid tumors, in blood and tumor.

The TCR was taken from a female donor with papillary thyroid cancer or a benign thyroid nodule (not recorded which). Some clones in this sample may be carry-over from other donors' samples. Sequenced material: tumor tissue.

CDR3 DNA sequence: TGTGCCACTCAAGGTTCGAACACCGGGGAGCTGCTTTTT. Residues: CATQGSNTGELLF. V usage is TRBV24-1 and J usage is TRBJ2-2, with a possible D match to TRBD2 (5 bases). CDR1 and CDR2 from the germline V gene are KGHDR and SFDVKD. This CDR3 comprises 13 residues.